This T cell receptor (beta chain) comes out of a study of cytomegalovirus exposure and HLA in healthy donors. The CDR3 sequence is 17 residues long. The germline CDR1 and CDR2 sequences are LGHNA and YNFKEQ. V gave up 0 bases and J gave up 0 bases; unmatched junction bases: 5. Study conclusions and caveats: Later on, an analysis showed TCR association rates differing by HLA locus, with DRB1 the most and HLA-C the fewest.

Note on this clone: The antigen remains undetermined.

PCR was performed using 60 Vbeta and 13 Jbeta primers. Sequenced by immunoSEQ multiplex PCR; TCRdb stores in-frame clones only, minus some. The sample lists 120,000 to 150,000 clones, about 73% occurring once. The J gene is TRBJ1-1, the V gene TRBV4-2, with TRBD1 identical over 9 bases. The TCR sequence derives from a man aged 40-50 years in good health and CMV-seropositive. Sequencing input: PBMCs. Written as DNA, the CDR3 is TGTGCCAGCAGCCAAGATACGGGGACAGGGATGAACACTGAAGCTTTCTTT. It translates to CASSQDTGTGMNTEAFF.